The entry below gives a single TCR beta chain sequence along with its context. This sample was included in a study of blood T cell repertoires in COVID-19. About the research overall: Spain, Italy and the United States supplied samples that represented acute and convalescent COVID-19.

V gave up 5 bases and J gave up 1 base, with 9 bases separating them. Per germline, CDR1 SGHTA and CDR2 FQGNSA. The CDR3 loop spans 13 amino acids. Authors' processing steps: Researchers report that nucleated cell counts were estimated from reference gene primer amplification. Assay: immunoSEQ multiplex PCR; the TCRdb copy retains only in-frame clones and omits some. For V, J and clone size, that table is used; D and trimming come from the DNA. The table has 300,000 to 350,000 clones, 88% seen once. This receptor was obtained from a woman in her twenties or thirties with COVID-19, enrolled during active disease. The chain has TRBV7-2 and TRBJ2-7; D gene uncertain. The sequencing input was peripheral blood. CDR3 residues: CASSPTVSYEQYF. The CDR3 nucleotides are TGTGCCAGCAGCCCCACAGTTTCCTACGAGCAGTACTTC.